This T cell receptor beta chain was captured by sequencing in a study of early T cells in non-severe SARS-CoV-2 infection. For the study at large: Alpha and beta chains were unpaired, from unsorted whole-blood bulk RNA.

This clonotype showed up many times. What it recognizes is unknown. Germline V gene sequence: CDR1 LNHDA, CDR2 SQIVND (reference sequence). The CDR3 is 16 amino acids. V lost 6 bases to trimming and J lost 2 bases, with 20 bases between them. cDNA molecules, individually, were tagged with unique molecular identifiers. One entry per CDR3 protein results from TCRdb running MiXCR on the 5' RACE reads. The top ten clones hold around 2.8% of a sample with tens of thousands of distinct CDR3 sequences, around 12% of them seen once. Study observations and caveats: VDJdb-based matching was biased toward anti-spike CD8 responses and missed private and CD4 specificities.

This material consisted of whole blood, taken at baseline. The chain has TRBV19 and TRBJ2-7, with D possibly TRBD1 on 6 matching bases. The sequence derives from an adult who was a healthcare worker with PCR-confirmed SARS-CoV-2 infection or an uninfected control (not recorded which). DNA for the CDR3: TGTGCCAGTAGCCGAACCCTCGGACAGACGCCCTACGAGCAGTACTTC. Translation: CASSRTLGQTPYEQYF.